The 3 T cell receptor beta chains given below trace back to one sample, sequenced in a study of control samples from healthy donors and cancer patients. Using immunoSEQ multiplex PCR, the repertoire was profiled, and TCRdb retains in-frame clones only, with some absent. The profile shows about 69,000 clones, approximately 89% of them singletons. Specimen: PBMCs. The source is a man aged 60 to 75 with lung cancer.

The chain employs TRBV15 and TRBJ1-2; a weak D match, TRBD1 (5 bases). CDR3 length: 15 residues. Trimming left V 1 base short and J 5 bases short, with 14 bases between. CDR1 and CDR2 (germline): LNHNV, YYDKDF (reference sequence). CDR3 coding DNA: TGTGCCACCAGCAGAGTCGGGGGGGGAAGGTATGGCTACACCTTC. Amino acid sequence: CATSRVGGGRYGYTF. The whole variable domain, remainder taken from reference TRBV15 and TRBJ1-2, is DAMVIQNPRYQVTQFGKPVTLSCSQTLNHNVMYWYQQKSSQAPKLLFHYYDKDFNNEADTPDNFQSRRPNTSFCFLDIRSPGLGDTAMYLCATSRVGGGRYGYTFGSGTRLTVV.

The chain recombines TRBV7-8 with TRBJ1-1; no reliable D call. This CDR3 is built from 15 residues. Germline V gene sequence: CDR1 SGHVS, CDR2 FQNEAQ. Trimming stripped 4 bases from V and 5 bases from J, with 17 bases between. CDR3 amino acids: CASSSAYSSGTEAFF. The CDR3 coding sequence is TGTGCCAGCAGCTCCGCTTACAGCAGTGGGACTGAAGCTTTCTTT.

This clone appeared a few times. V and J are TRBV27 and TRBJ2-7, with 8 bases matching TRBD1. Germline V gene lookup returns CDR1 MNHEY and CDR2 SMNVEV (reference sequence). This CDR3 comprises 13 residues. After removal of 10 bases from V and 0 bases from J, the junction contained 5 bases not matched to a gene. The CDR3 loop reads CATRTGNSYEQYF. Here the CDR3 DNA reads TGTGCCACCAGGACAGGGAACTCCTACGAGCAGTACTTC.